These 5 T cell receptor beta chains originate from one sample sequenced in a study of blood T cell repertoires in COVID-19. Assay used: immunoSEQ multiplex PCR; TCRdb lists only in-frame clones, some missing. The sample consists of roughly 84,000 clones, 85% of them appearing once. Sequenced material: peripheral blood. The receptors here all came from an elderly man with active or convalescent COVID-19.

V and J are TRBV5-1 and TRBJ1-1, with a weak D call TRBD1 (5 bases). V was clipped by 0 bases and J by 8 bases, with 5 bases between them. The CDR3 runs 11 residues. Germline V gene lookup returns CDR1 SGHRS and CDR2 YFSETQ. The CDR3: CASSLGQEAFF. The CDR3, as DNA: TGCGCCAGCAGCTTGGGACAGGAAGCTTTCTTT.

V is TRBV21-1 and J is TRBJ1-2; the table names TRBD1, a call not compared with the DNA. TRBV21-1 is a pseudogene. The CDR3 has 15 amino acids. For the CDR3, the DNA is TGTGCCAGCAGCAAAGGGGTAGGGGTTAACTATGGCTACACCTTC. Protein sequence: CASSKGVGVNYGYTF.

The rearrangement uses TRBV6-6 and TRBJ2-7; D is perhaps TRBD1 (5 bases). The CDR3 has 13 amino acids. V was cut by 3 bases and J by 6 bases, with 12 bases left in between. Germline assignment: CDR1 MNHNY and CDR2 SVGAGI (reference sequence). The CDR3, as DNA: TGTGCCAGCAGTTATGGGGCTCGAGGCGAGCAGTACGTC. Its translation is CASSYGARGEQYV.

J is TRBJ2-3 and V is TRBV4-1, with D uncertain. The CDR3 is 14 residues long. Germline CDR1 and CDR2: MGHRA and YSYEKL. Trimming stripped 0 bases from V and 7 bases from J, with 11 bases between. This chain's CDR3 is CASSQDLSGYTQYF. DNA of the CDR3: TGCGCCAGCAGCCAAGATCTGTCAGGATATACGCAGTATTTT.

Only one count was recorded for this clone. CDR3 sequence: CASSILGNEQFF. The CDR3 coding sequence is TGTGCCAGCAGCATACTAGGCAATGAGCAGTTCTTC. V usage is TRBV7-9 and J usage is TRBJ2-1; maybe TRBD2 (5 bases). Trimming cost V 5 bases and J 6 bases, with 8 bases left between them. This CDR3 is built from 12 residues. Germline-derived CDR1 and CDR2 are SEHNR and FQNEAQ (reference sequence).